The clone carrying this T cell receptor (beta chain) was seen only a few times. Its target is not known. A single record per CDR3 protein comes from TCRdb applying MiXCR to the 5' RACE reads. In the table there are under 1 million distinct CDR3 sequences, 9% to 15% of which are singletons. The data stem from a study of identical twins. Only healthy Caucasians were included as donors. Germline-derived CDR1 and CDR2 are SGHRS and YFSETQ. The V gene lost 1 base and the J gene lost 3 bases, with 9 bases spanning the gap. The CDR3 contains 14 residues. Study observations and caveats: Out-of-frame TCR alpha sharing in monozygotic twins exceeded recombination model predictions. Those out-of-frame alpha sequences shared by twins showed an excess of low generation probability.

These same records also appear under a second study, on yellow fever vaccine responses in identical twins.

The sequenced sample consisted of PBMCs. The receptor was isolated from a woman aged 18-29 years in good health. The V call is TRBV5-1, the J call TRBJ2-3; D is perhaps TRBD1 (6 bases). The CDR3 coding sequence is TGCGCCAGCAGCTTGACAGGGTTTACAGATACGCAGTATTTT. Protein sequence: CASSLTGFTDTQYF.